Sequencing of this T cell receptor (beta chain) was carried out in a study of human T cells and chemical hapten exposure. At the level of the study: Scalp application of diphenylcyclopropenone was performed weekly in patients across the entire approximately 26-week study. Alopecia areata, totalis and universalis patients, mostly female, were included.

Whole-study results and caveats: Because they had alopecia, donors may respond immunologically unlike healthy people.

CDR1 SQVTM and CDR2 ANQGSEA come from the germline V gene. V shed 5 bases and J shed 0 bases, with 5 bases lying between them. The CDR3 is made up of 12 amino acids. Library construction involved attaching unique molecular identifiers to individual cDNA molecules, which allowed quantitative, reproducible TCR counting. Each CDR3 protein is one row after TCRdb ran MiXCR on the RACE reads. The table has approximately 260,000 distinct CDR3 sequences, 8.6% seen once. As to time point: pre-sensitization, week 0. Indicated treatment: therapeutic diphenylcyclopropenone sensitization with weekly scalp DPC. On this clonotype itself: What it binds is not known.

Sequencing was performed on whole blood, taken in connection with sensitization to the hapten diphenylcyclopropenone (DPC). This sequence originates from a woman in her thirties or forties with alopecia areata. Some clones in this sample may be carry-over from other donors' samples. The chain recombines TRBV29-1 with TRBJ1-3; the D is unclear. In DNA form, the CDR3 reads TGCAGCGTTAGGAGCTCTGGAAACACCATATATTTT. Its translation is CSVRSSGNTIYF.